The 25 T cell receptor beta chains given below trace back to one sample, sequenced in a study of blood T cell repertoires in COVID-19. Sequencing was performed with immunoSEQ multiplex PCR; in TCRdb, only in-frame clones are kept and a portion is missing. The sample has 250,000 to 300,000 clones; approximately 90% are singletons. Sequencing was carried out using PBMCs or T cells enriched from blood (not recorded which). Every receptor here comes from a woman aged 25 to 39 who had recovered from COVID-19.

Note on this clone: The sample holds other DNA sequences that translate to the same CDR3. The chain joins TRBV19 to TRBJ2-2; D remains ambiguous. Trimming pared 1 base from V and 1 base from J, leaving 4 bases between. Germline CDR1 reads LNHDA; CDR2 reads SQIVND (reference sequence). The CDR3 length is 14 residues. CDR3 sequence: CASSIAGNTGELFF. In DNA, the CDR3 is TGTGCCAGTAGTATAGCCGGGAACACCGGGGAGCTGTTTTTT.

V and J are TRBV10-3 and TRBJ2-7; 8 bases are shared with TRBD1. Per the germline V gene, CDR1 is ENHRY and CDR2 is SYGVKD. Trimming at V came to 6 bases and at J to 3 bases, leaving 10 bases not matched to a gene. The CDR3 loop spans 15 amino acids. The CDR3 loop reads CAISQDWTGNYEQYF. The CDR3 DNA follows: TGTGCCATCAGCCAAGATTGGACAGGGAACTACGAGCAGTACTTC.

The chain employs TRBV6-5 and TRBJ1-5; 9 bases match TRBD1. The V gene's germline CDR1 is MNHEY and CDR2 SVGAGI. The V segment lost 6 bases and the J segment 5 bases; nucleotides outside the gene matches: 8. The CDR3 sequence is 15 residues long. CDR3 DNA: TGTGCCAGCAGACAGAAAACAGGGGGCCATCAGCCCCAGCATTTT. Protein product: CASRQKTGGHQPQHF.

This chain joins TRBV30 and TRBJ1-2; 7 bases agree with TRBD1. V was pared by 2 bases and J by 3 bases, with 3 bases of the junction left unmatched. CDR3 length: 13 amino acids. In germline, CDR1 is GTSNPN, CDR2 SVGIG (reference sequence). CDR3 amino acids: CAWSPGQDYGYTF. DNA of the CDR3: TGTGCCTGGAGTCCTGGACAGGACTATGGCTACACCTTC.

V gene TRBV12-3 or TRBV12-4 combines with J gene TRBJ1-1, with D perhaps TRBD1 (6 bases). V lost 7 bases and J 7 bases, leaving 16 bases between the germline ends. The length of the CDR3 is 13 residues. CDR3 amino acids: CASTTRGHSEAFF. The DNA of the CDR3 is TGTGCCAGCACCACAAGGGGACACAGTGAAGCTTTCTTT.

This clone has just one count. The chain links TRBV27 to TRBJ1-1; 9 bases match TRBD1. Looked up from germline, CDR1 is MNHEY and CDR2 is SMNVEV (reference sequence). V was pared by 5 bases and J by 1 base, with 8 bases of the junction left unmatched. The length of the CDR3 is 16 residues. CDR3 sequence reads: CASSIRTGVGNTEAFF. The DNA for the CDR3 is TGTGCCAGCAGTATACGGACAGGGGTGGGGAACACTGAAGCTTTCTTT.

The chain uses TRBV7-9 and TRBJ2-3, with TRBD1 as a possible D gene (6 bases). Germline-derived CDR1 and CDR2 are SEHNR and FQNEAQ (reference sequence). CDR3 length: 13 amino acids. Trimming removed 5 bases from V and 8 bases from J, with 14 bases in between. The CDR3 bases are TGTGCCAGCAGCCCAGGGGACGCGGGTACGCAGTATTTT. Protein: CASSPGDAGTQYF.

The rearrangement uses TRBV2 and TRBJ1-2, with D maybe TRBD1 (6 bases). Trimming cost V 8 bases and J 8 bases, with 12 bases left between them. Germline CDR1 is SNHLY and CDR2 is FYNNEI. This CDR3 is 11 amino acids long. The CDR3 region is CASLRGDGYTF. As DNA, the CDR3 is TGTGCCAGCCTCAGGGGCGACGGCTACACCTTC.

This clone occurred many times. V gene TRBV5-4 combines with J gene TRBJ2-7, with D possibly matching TRBD2 (5 bases). The V and J ends lost 3 bases and 7 bases respectively, with 23 bases between them. The germline gives CDR1 SGHNT, CDR2 YYREEE (reference sequence). This CDR3 region has 16 residues. CDR3 DNA sequence: TGTGCCAGCAGCTCTTCGAGCGGCGGTGAGGTGTGGGAGCAGTACTTC. This sequence encodes CASSSSSGGEVWEQYF.

CDR3 nucleotides: TGTGCCAGCAGTTTTGGGCTCACCTTCTCGAACACCGGGGAGCTGTTTTTT. Translated: CASSFGLTFSNTGELFF. This chain joins TRBV27 and TRBJ2-2, with no clear D. Trimming removed 3 bases at V and 0 bases at J, with 14 bases between. The CDR3 loop spans 17 amino acids. Germline V gene lookup returns CDR1 MNHEY and CDR2 SMNVEV (reference sequence).

This chain links TRBV19 with TRBJ2-2; 14 bases are a match to TRBD2. CDR3 length equals 19 residues. V dropped 0 bases and J dropped 4; count of bases not matched to a gene: 7. Germline CDR1 reads LNHDA; CDR2 reads SQIVND (reference sequence). The CDR3 is CASSIDGPGLAGGTGELFF. The DNA of the CDR3 is TGTGCCAGTAGTATAGATGGCCCAGGACTAGCGGGAGGCACCGGGGAGCTGTTTTTT.

This chain connects TRBV7-2 to TRBJ1-4, with D hard to call. The CDR3 is 14 amino acids. Germline assignment: CDR1 SGHTA and CDR2 FQGNSA. V lost 1 base, J lost 4 bases, and 7 bases lay in between. CDR3 sequence reads: CASSLGRSNEKLFF. CDR3 sequence (DNA): TGTGCCAGCAGCTTAGGCAGAAGTAATGAAAAACTGTTTTTT.

J is TRBJ1-1 and V is TRBV7-2; tentative D call: TRBD1 (5 bases). The germline CDR1 and CDR2 sequences are SGHTA and FQGNSA. Trimming pared 5 bases from V and 3 bases from J, leaving 19 bases between. There are 16 residues in the CDR3. The CDR3 region is CASSVQAAGMDTEAFF. The CDR3 bases are TGTGCCAGCAGCGTCCAGGCAGCAGGGATGGACACTGAAGCTTTCTTT.

The genes are TRBV27 and TRBJ2-1; 7 bases line up with TRBD1. Germline V gives CDR1 MNHEY, CDR2 SMNVEV (reference sequence). This CDR3 spans 17 amino acids. V shed 8 bases and J 2 bases; nucleotides not matched to a gene: 15. DNA of the CDR3: TGTGCCAGCCATCCCGGACAGGCGAGTATAACCTACAATGAGCAGTTCTTC. Translating it yields CASHPGQASITYNEQFF.

The table lists this clone with a count of one. The chain uses TRBV5-4 and TRBJ2-7; D remains unclear. V lost 0 bases, J lost 2 bases, and 15 bases lay in between. Germline assignment: CDR1 SGHNT and CDR2 YYREEE (reference sequence). The CDR3 consists of 16 residues. The CDR3 bases are TGTGCCAGCAGCTTGGCATTAGGAGAGCTAACCTACGAGCAGTACTTC. Protein sequence: CASSLALGELTYEQYF.

V and J are TRBV5-8 and TRBJ1-4, with D maybe TRBD1 (6 bases). Trimming took 1 base from V and 6 from J, leaving 10 bases between them. The V gene's germline CDR1 is SGHTS and CDR2 YDEGEE. This CDR3 has 14 amino acids. CDR3: CASSLTGPYEKLFF. CDR3 bases: TGTGCCAGCAGCTTGACAGGGCCTTATGAAAAACTGTTTTTT.

The chain couples TRBV19 to TRBJ1-6; D is unclear. The CDR3 runs 16 residues. CDR1 is LNHDA and CDR2 is SQIVND in the germline V gene (reference sequence). Trimming shortened V by 0 bases and J by 6 bases, and 12 bases separated the two germline ends. CDR3 coding DNA: TGTGCCAGTAGTATAGATCAGACGGCGGTTAATTCACCCCTCCACTTT. Its translation: CASSIDQTAVNSPLHF.

The chain has TRBV7-3 and TRBJ2-3; 9 bases align to TRBD2. Losses at the gene ends were 5 bases for V and 6 bases for J; bases not matched to a gene: 9. The germline CDR1 and CDR2 sequences are SGHTA and FQGTGA. The CDR3 consists of 15 residues. The CDR3 here is CASSPRGREGDTQYF. The CDR3 DNA reads TGTGCCAGCAGCCCCCGGGGGCGGGAGGGGGATACGCAGTATTTT. Complete variable domain (other parts from reference TRBV7-3 and TRBJ2-3): GAGVSQTPSNKVTEKGKYVELRCDPISGHTALYWYRQSLGQGPEFLIYFQGTGAADDSGLPNDRFFAVRPEGSVSTLKIQRTERGDSAVYLCASSPRGREGDTQYFGPGTRLTVL.

This rearrangement joins TRBV10-1 to TRBJ2-1; the D gene is possibly TRBD2 (5 bases). From germline, CDR1 is WNHNN and CDR2 SYGVQD (reference sequence). Trimming stripped 2 bases from V and 7 bases from J, with 6 bases between. This CDR3 region has 12 residues. CDR3 sequence (DNA): TGCGCCAGCAGTGAGGAGGGAAATGAGCAGTTCTTC. Translating gives CASSEEGNEQFF.

The CDR3 loop is CASRPFGGMNTEAFF. The CDR3 nucleotides read TGTGCCAGCAGACCCTTCGGGGGGATGAACACTGAAGCTTTCTTT. The chain carries TRBV6-5 and TRBJ1-1; D is perhaps TRBD1 (5 bases). Germline lookup yields CDR1 MNHEY and CDR2 SVGAGI. The CDR3 spans 15 residues. V was clipped by 6 bases and J by 0 bases, with 14 bases between them.

The gene calls are TRBV13 and TRBJ2-1; D is perhaps TRBD2 (5 bases). Trimming left V 1 base short and J 7 bases short, with 11 bases between. Looked up from germline, CDR1 is PRHDT and CDR2 is FYEKMQ (reference sequence). CDR3 length equals 14 residues. DNA for the CDR3: TGTGCCAGCAGCTTAGTACGGGAACCGAATGAGCAGTTCTTC. Amino acids: CASSLVREPNEQFF.

A remark on this clone: The sample holds other DNA sequences that translate to the same CDR3. The J gene is TRBJ1-1, the V gene TRBV11-2, with a weak D call TRBD1 (5 bases). The V and J ends lost 0 bases and 5 bases respectively, with 7 bases between them. Germline V lookup: CDR1 SGHAT, CDR2 FQNNGV. The CDR3 has 13 residues. The CDR3 nucleotides read TGTGCCAGCAGCTTAGAGGGGGGGACTGAAGCTTTCTTT. Protein sequence: CASSLEGGTEAFF.

The chain links TRBV10-3 to TRBJ2-3; tentative D call: TRBD2 (5 bases). This CDR3 contains 14 residues. V was cut by 4 bases and J by 5 bases, with 13 bases left in between. The germline gives CDR1 ENHRY, CDR2 SYGVKD. The CDR3 coding sequence is TGTGCCATCAGTGGCCGGGCACGGGGAGATACGCAGTATTTT. This encodes CAISGRARGDTQYF.

The rearrangement joins TRBV25-1 to TRBJ2-7; 9 bases align to TRBD1. The V and J ends lost 0 bases and 5 bases, in that order; junction bases with no gene match: 5. There are 15 residues in the CDR3. CDR1 and CDR2 (germline): MGHDK, SYGVNS. This chain's CDR3 is CASSEYGGTGNEQYF. The DNA for the CDR3 is TGTGCCAGCAGTGAATACGGGGGGACAGGGAACGAGCAGTACTTC.

J is TRBJ2-7 and V is TRBV28; a weak D match, TRBD1 (6 bases). In germline, CDR1 is MDHEN, CDR2 SYDVKM. This CDR3 has 15 amino acids. Trimming left V 6 bases short and J 2 bases short, with 17 bases between. CDR3: CASSSSGTLTYEQYF. The CDR3 nucleotides are TGTGCCAGCAGCTCGTCCGGGACACTTACCTACGAGCAGTACTTC. The full variable domain, rest sourced from reference TRBV28 and TRBJ2-7, is DVKVTQSSRYLVKRTGEKVFLECVQDMDHENMFWYRQDPGLGLRLIYFSYDVKMKEKGDIPEGYSVSREKKERFSLILESASTNQTSMYLCASSSSGTLTYEQYFGPGTRLTVT.